These 19 T cell receptor beta chains were all obtained from the same sample, sequenced in a study of CD8+ T cells in alopecia areata. In each case, RNA was isolated and then reverse transcribed into cDNA as the sequencing template. The data were produced by immunoSEQ multiplex PCR, yet TCRdb's version contains in-frame clones alone and is incomplete. The repertoire holds around 97,000 clones, with around 60% as singletons. The sample taken for sequencing was CD4+ T cells sorted from blood. The receptors derive from a human donor in good health.

The chain links TRBV29-1 to TRBJ2-5; 7 bases agree with TRBD2. The V gene's germline CDR1 is SQVTM and CDR2 ANQGSEA. The V gene end was trimmed by 3 bases and the J gene end by 1 base; junction bases not matched to a gene: 5. The CDR3 covers 14 residues. The CDR3 DNA is TGCAGCGTTGATCGGACTAGTGCCCAAGAGACCCAGTACTTC. As protein: CSVDRTSAQETQYF.

This chain uses TRBV7-6 with TRBJ2-3, with 7 bases identical to TRBD2. Germline loops: CDR1 SGHVS, CDR2 FNYEAQ. This CDR3 is built from 15 residues. V dropped 5 bases and J dropped 8; count of bases not matched to a gene: 13. CDR3 DNA: TGTGCCAGCAGCCCCCTCTTGGCGGGGGACGGTACGCAGTATTTT. Amino acid sequence: CASSPLLAGDGTQYF.

This clone came up a few times. This chain connects TRBV7-2 to TRBJ2-7, with D unclear. The V end lost 1 base, the J end lost 9 bases, and 7 bases lay between the germline ends. Germline CDR1 and CDR2: SGHTA and FQGNSA. The CDR3 totals 11 residues. The CDR3 DNA follows: TGTGCCAGCAGCTTAGTGGCTGCGCAGTACTTC. Its protein is CASSLVAAQYF.

This clone was seen more than once but under ten times. The chain carries TRBV7-2 and TRBJ2-2, with D maybe TRBD1 (6 bases). The CDR3 spans 17 residues. The V gene's germline CDR1 is SGHTA and CDR2 FQGNSA. V lost 3 bases, J lost 3 bases, and 17 bases lay in between. For the CDR3, the DNA is TGTGCCAGCAGCTTGGTCGGTGGCAGGGGTTACACCGGGGAGCTGTTTTTT. Translated: CASSLVGGRGYTGELFF.

V usage is TRBV10-3 and J usage is TRBJ1-1; D is perhaps TRBD1 (5 bases). V was shortened by 2 bases and J by 2 bases, with 24 bases between the two germline ends. CDR1 ENHRY and CDR2 SYGVKD come from the germline V gene. CDR3 size: 19 residues. The CDR3 here is CAISEKMGRQNKTNTEAFF. The DNA for the CDR3 is TGTGCCATCAGTGAGAAAATGGGCAGACAGAATAAGACCAACACTGAAGCTTTCTTT.

The chain links TRBV18 to TRBJ1-1; tentative D call: TRBD1 (5 bases). From germline, CDR1 is KGHSH and CDR2 LQKENI. The CDR3 is 13 amino acids. V was clipped by 6 bases and J by 4 bases, with 12 bases between them. CDR3 sequence (DNA): TGTGCCAGCTCCTTCGGGGACCTCACTGAAGCTTTCTTT. Translating gives CASSFGDLTEAFF. Supplemented by reference TRBV18 and TRBJ1-1, the full variable domain reads NAGVMQNPRHLVRRRGQEARLRCSPMKGHSHVYWYRQLPEEGLKFMVYLQKENIIDESGMPKERFSAEFPKEGPSILRIQQVVRGDSAAYFCASSFGDLTEAFFGQGTRLTVV.

The V gene is TRBV7-2, the J gene TRBJ2-7; the D gene is possibly TRBD2 (6 bases). The CDR3 has 15 residues. V lost 5 bases and J lost 2, with 16 bases in between. The germline gives CDR1 SGHTA, CDR2 FQGNSA. The CDR3 region has the DNA TGTGCCAGCAGCCCGTTGTGGGGGGTTACCTACGAGCAGTACTTC. The encoded protein is CASSPLWGVTYEQYF. Filled out from reference TRBV7-2 and TRBJ2-7, the complete variable domain reads GAGVSQSPSNKVTEKGKDVELRCDPISGHTALYWYRQSLGQGLEFLIYFQGNSAPDKSGLPSDRFSAERTGGSVSTLTIQRTQQEDSAVYLCASSPLWGVTYEQYFGPGTRLTVT.

The V and J genes are TRBV30 and TRBJ2-7; D may be TRBD1 (6 bases). The V gene lost 2 bases and the J gene lost 4 bases, with 6 bases spanning the gap. The CDR3 is made up of 11 amino acids. Germline loops: CDR1 GTSNPN, CDR2 SVGIG (reference sequence). CDR3 DNA sequence: TGTGCCTGGAGTACAGGGTACGAGCAGTACTTC. Translating it yields CAWSTGYEQYF.

The J gene is TRBJ1-2, the V gene TRBV18; no firm D call. Germline values: CDR1 KGHSH, CDR2 LQKENI. The CDR3 contains 13 residues. V shed 1 base and J shed 7 bases, with 10 bases lying between them. The CDR3 sequence: CASSPLTELGYTF. The CDR3, as DNA: TGTGCCAGCTCACCACTGACGGAGCTTGGCTACACCTTC.

This clone was counted between two and nine times. The chain combines TRBV29-1 with TRBJ2-7, with 11 bases matching TRBD1. Trimming at V came to 4 bases and at J to 3 bases, leaving 5 bases not matched to a gene. This CDR3 region has 14 residues. Germline lookup yields CDR1 SQVTM and CDR2 ANQGSEA. CDR3 coding DNA: TGCAGCGTTGGAGAAGGGACAGGGGGCTACGAGCAGTACTTC. It translates to CSVGEGTGGYEQYF.

This clone occurred once. This rearrangement joins TRBV28 to TRBJ2-1; the match to TRBD2 covers 9 bases. Trimming removed 6 bases from V and 3 bases from J; junction bases left unmatched: 3. Germline V gives CDR1 MDHEN, CDR2 SYDVKM. The CDR3 is 14 residues long. The DNA for the CDR3 is TGTGCCAGCAGAGGGACTAGCATCTACAATGAGCAGTTCTTC. Amino acids: CASRGTSIYNEQFF. The whole variable domain, remainder taken from reference TRBV28 and TRBJ2-1, is DVKVTQSSRYLVKRTGEKVFLECVQDMDHENMFWYRQDPGLGLRLIYFSYDVKMKEKGDIPEGYSVSREKKERFSLILESASTNQTSMYLCASRGTSIYNEQFFGPGTRLTVL.

V is TRBV7-2 and J is TRBJ1-4, with D uncertain. Germline assignment: CDR1 SGHTA and CDR2 FQGNSA. V was cut by 6 bases and J by 7 bases, with 12 bases left in between. The CDR3 length is 13 residues. CDR3 DNA: TGTGCCAGCAGTTTCGACTGGACTGAAAAACTGTTTTTT. Translation: CASSFDWTEKLFF.

This rearrangement joins TRBV29-1 to TRBJ2-1; D perhaps matches TRBD2 (6 bases). The CDR3 is made up of 16 amino acids. Trimming took 4 bases from V and 3 from J, leaving 19 bases between them. Germline V gene sequence: CDR1 SQVTM, CDR2 ANQGSEA. The CDR3: CSVVRASAGFYNEQFF. The DNA for the CDR3 is TGCAGCGTTGTTAGGGCTTCAGCGGGTTTCTACAATGAGCAGTTCTTC.

V and J are TRBV29-1 and TRBJ1-1, with 8 bases lining up with TRBD1. The germline V gene encodes CDR1 SQVTM and CDR2 ANQGSEA. V shed 5 bases, J shed 1 base, and the junction held 3 bases outside the gene matches. The CDR3 totals 13 residues. The CDR3 is CSVRDRTNTEAFF. In DNA, the CDR3 is TGCAGCGTTAGGGACAGGACGAACACTGAAGCTTTCTTT.

V gene TRBV29-1 combines with J gene TRBJ1-3; D remains unclear. V gave up 5 bases and J gave up 1 base, with 6 bases separating them. The CDR3 spans 12 residues. CDR1 is SQVTM and CDR2 is ANQGSEA in the germline V gene. Written as DNA, the CDR3 is TGCAGCGTTCAGTTTTCTGGAAACACCATATATTTT. Its translation: CSVQFSGNTIYF.

This sequence joins TRBV7-2 and TRBJ1-1, with D unclear. Germline lookup yields CDR1 SGHTA and CDR2 FQGNSA. Deletions cut 2 bases from V and 9 bases from J, with 22 bases between. CDR3 length: 16 residues. The CDR3 reads CASSLSNLHPTPQAFF. CDR3 nucleotide sequence: TGTGCCAGCAGCTTATCGAACCTTCATCCCACCCCTCAAGCTTTCTTT.

The chain joins TRBV4-3 to TRBJ2-7; no reliable D call. V was pared by 2 bases and J by 2 bases, with 13 bases between. Germline CDR1 LGHNA, CDR2 YSLEER. The CDR3 extends over 15 amino acids. CDR3 DNA sequence: TGCGCCAGCAGCCAACAACTCACAGAGACCTACGAGCAGTACTTC. It codes for CASSQQLTETYEQYF.

J is TRBJ1-2 and V is TRBV5-4; 7 bases fit TRBD1. There are 15 residues in the CDR3. Germline loops: CDR1 SGHNT, CDR2 YYREEE (reference sequence). The V segment lost 3 bases and the J segment 5 bases; nucleotides outside the gene matches: 10. As DNA, the CDR3 is TGTGCCAGCAGCTCCGGGACAGAATCTTTTTATGGCTACACCTTC. Translated: CASSSGTESFYGYTF.

The chain recombines TRBV29-1 with TRBJ2-7; 10 nucleotides line up with TRBD2. The CDR3 runs 15 residues. Germline values: CDR1 SQVTM, CDR2 ANQGSEA. The V gene end was trimmed by 4 bases and the J gene end by 1 base; junction bases not matched to a gene: 7. The CDR3 loop reads CSVVIPSGGSYEQYF. The CDR3 DNA reads TGCAGCGTTGTGATTCCTAGCGGGGGATCCTACGAGCAGTACTTC.